Listed below are T cell receptor beta chains from one sample, sequenced in a study of cytomegalovirus exposure and HLA in healthy donors. Assay: immunoSEQ multiplex PCR; the TCRdb copy retains only in-frame clones and omits some. The data contain roughly 99,000 clones, over 80% of them singletons. Material for sequencing was PBMCs. Receptor source: a man aged 25 to 45 in good health and CMV-seropositive. CDR3s include the opening cysteine and the closing phenylalanine or tryptophan. Fields, in order: J gene, clone size, V gene, D gene, CDR3 DNA, CDR3 protein. The D gene is left open where the match is weak. Size is omitted from some rows. Given values are once, few, many or a class for expanded clones.

TRBJ2-5	.	TRBV7-8	TRBD2	TGTGCCAGCAGCCCCGTAGCGGGGTCTGAGACCCAGTACTTC	CASSPVAGSETQYF
TRBJ1-5	.	TRBV2	.	TGTGCCAGCAGATATAAGGGAGCAAATCAGCCCCAGCATTTT	CASRYKGANQPQHF
TRBJ2-5	.	TRBV7-2	.	TGTGCCAGCAGACCTCCAGGCCCCCAAGAGACCCAGTACTTC	CASRPPGPQETQYF
TRBJ1-1	.	TRBV18	.	TGTGCCAGCCGTCCGTCTGTTGTCACTGAAGCTTTCTTT	CASRPSVVTEAFF
TRBJ2-2	.	TRBV10-1	.	TGCGCCAGCAGTGATTTTTTCGGGGACAACCCCGGGGAGCTGTTTTTT	CASSDFFGDNPGELFF
TRBJ1-2	.	TRBV30	.	TGTGCCTGGAGTGTTGAGGGGGTAAATGGCTACACCTTC	CAWSVEGVNGYTF
TRBJ1-2	.	TRBV5-8	.	TGTGCCAGCAGTCCCCCCTCTTTAACAGGGCGTAATGGCTACACCTTC	CASSPPSLTGRNGYTF
TRBJ2-1	.	TRBV7-9	.	TGTTCCAGCAGCTTAAGGGGCGCGGGGACCTACAATGAGCAGTTCTTC	CSSSLRGAGTYNEQFF
TRBJ2-3	few	TRBV6-4	TRBD1	TGTGCCAGCAGTGCCTCCGGGACAGGGACAGATACGCAGTATTTT	CASSASGTGTDTQYF
TRBJ1-1	.	TRBV11-3	.	TGTGCCAGCAGCTTAGACTTCGGCAGGGAGAACACTGAAGCTTTCTTT	CASSLDFGRENTEAFF
TRBJ1-3	once	TRBV6-5	TRBD1	TGTGCCAGCAGTTACTCCCAGGGGGCTGGAAACACCATATATTTT	CASSYSQGAGNTIYF
TRBJ1-5	.	TRBV19	TRBD1	TGTGCCAGTAGCAATATTTTTGACAGGGCAGGTCAGCCCCAGCATTTT	CASSNIFDRAGQPQHF
TRBJ2-7	.	TRBV6-6	TRBD2	TGTGCCAGCACCACAGAAAGCGGGGGGCTCTTCTACGAGCAGTACTTC	CASTTESGGLFYEQYF
TRBJ2-7	.	TRBV2	.	TGTGCCAGCAGTGGAGGGCAGGAATCCATTTACGAGCAGTACTTC	CASSGGQESIYEQYF
TRBJ1-1	.	TRBV6-5	TRBD1	TGTGCCAGCAGTTACGGGGACAGGGGGAACACTGAAGCTTTCTTT	CASSYGDRGNTEAFF
TRBJ1-2	.	TRBV25-1	.	TGTGCCAGCGGATATGCTGGAGGCGGTGGCTACACCTTC	CASGYAGGGGYTF
TRBJ1-6	.	TRBV7-8	.	TGCGCCAGCAGCTTACATCCGGGAGGGGCCTATAATTCACCCCTCCACTTT	CASSLHPGGAYNSPLHF
TRBJ2-3	.	TRBV9	TRBD2	TGTGCCAGCAGCACACGACTAGCGGGGGCGTTCACAGATACGCAGTATTTT	CASSTRLAGAFTDTQYF
TRBJ1-1	.	TRBV27	TRBD1	TGTGCCAGCAGTTTAAGGACAGGACTGAACACTGAAGCTTTCTTT	CASSLRTGLNTEAFF
TRBJ2-7	.	TRBV19	TRBD2	TGTGCCAGTAGTCCCGGGGGGAAATACGAGCAGTACTTC	CASSPGGKYEQYF
TRBJ2-5	.	TRBV18	.	TGTGCCAGCTCCCGAGCCGGGGGCCAAGAGACCCAGTACTTC	CASSRAGGQETQYF
TRBJ1-5	.	TRBV19	TRBD1	TGTGCCAGTAGTTCACACCGGGACAGCCTTTACAATCAGCCCCAGCATTTT	CASSSHRDSLYNQPQHF
TRBJ2-1	.	TRBV6-5	TRBD1	TGTGCCAGCAGTTACTTCGCGGGACAGGGGGCTCGCGAGCAGTTCTTC	CASSYFAGQGAREQFF
TRBJ1-1	.	TRBV7-2	.	TGTGCCAGCAGCTCCAGGACTAGAGGAGTCTCTGAAGCTTTCTTT	CASSSRTRGVSEAFF
TRBJ2-3	.	TRBV4-1	TRBD2	TGCGCCAGCAGCCAAGTTCTAGCGGGGGCCGACACAGATACGCAGTATTTT	CASSQVLAGADTDTQYF
TRBJ2-3	.	TRBV5-4	TRBD1	TGTGCCAGCAGCTGGTCAGGACAGGGCTATACGCAGTATTTT	CASSWSGQGYTQYF
TRBJ2-2	.	TRBV5-1	TRBD2	TGCGCCAGCAGCCCTACTAGCGGTAACACCGGGGAGCTGTTTTTT	CASSPTSGNTGELFF
TRBJ2-7	.	TRBV7-9	.	TGTTCCAGCAGGCGACAGGGAGGAAGTTCCTACGAGCAGTACTTC	CSSRRQGGSSYEQYF
TRBJ2-4	.	TRBV13	TRBD2	TGTGCCAGCACCTCCAGGAGACTAGCGGGATCCAAAAACATTCAGTACTTC	CASTSRRLAGSKNIQYF
TRBJ2-1	.	TRBV7-9	TRBD2	TGTTCCAGCAGCCATCCCGGCGGGGGGCGTACCTACAATGAGCAGTTCTTC	CSSSHPGGGRTYNEQFF
TRBJ1-2	.	TRBV7-9	.	TGTTCCAGTTCAGACAGCTATGGCTACACCTTC	CSSSDSYGYTF
TRBJ2-4	.	TRBV11-2	TRBD1	TGTGCCAGCAGCTTGCACGTTTCCGGGACAGGGGACATTCAGTACTTC	CASSLHVSGTGDIQYF